Listed below are T cell receptor beta chains from one sample, sequenced in a study of blood T cell repertoires in COVID-19. Using immunoSEQ multiplex PCR, the repertoire was profiled, and TCRdb retains in-frame clones only, with some absent. The data show hundreds of thousands of clones, with around 91% seen just once and 4% to 5.5% held by the top ten. The sequenced sample consisted of PBMCs or T cells enriched from blood (not recorded which). These receptors all stem from a woman aged 18 to 35 with acute COVID-19. CDR3s include the opening cysteine and the closing phenylalanine or tryptophan. A D gene is named only where the DNA matches it firmly. Clone size appears in some rows only: once, few, many, or a class for an expanded clone.

D gene: TRBD1
clone size: NA
V gene: TRBV27
J gene: TRBJ1-2
CDR3 protein: CASSLEGGDDYTF
CDR3 DNA: TGTGCCAGCAGTTTAGAAGGGGGCGATGACTACACCTTC

D gene: NA
clone size: once
V gene: TRBV19
J gene: TRBJ1-4
CDR3 protein: CASSIVGGNEEKLFF
CDR3 DNA: TGTGCCAGTAGTATAGTAGGAGGTAATGAAGAAAAACTGTTTTTT

D gene: NA
clone size: NA
V gene: TRBV12-3/TRBV12-4
J gene: TRBJ1-1
CDR3 protein: CASSLLLDTEAFF
CDR3 DNA: TGTGCCAGCAGTCTACTACTGGACACTGAAGCTTTCTTT

D gene: NA
clone size: few
V gene: TRBV5-6
J gene: TRBJ2-1
CDR3 protein: CASSLGRVPYNEQFF
CDR3 DNA: TGTGCCAGCAGCTTGGGGCGGGTACCATACAATGAGCAGTTCTTC

D gene: NA
clone size: NA
V gene: TRBV5-6
J gene: TRBJ2-5
CDR3 protein: CASSSTPQETQYF
CDR3 DNA: TGTGCCAGCAGCTCGACACCCCAAGAGACCCAGTACTTC

D gene: NA
clone size: NA
V gene: TRBV28
J gene: TRBJ1-5
CDR3 protein: CASSLGSRIQPQHF
CDR3 DNA: TGTGCCAGCAGTTTGGGCAGTCGGATCCAGCCCCAGCATTTT

D gene: NA
clone size: NA
V gene: TRBV29-1
J gene: TRBJ1-1
CDR3 protein: CSVLRVGNTEAFF
CDR3 DNA: TGCAGCGTACTACGGGTTGGGAACACTGAAGCTTTCTTT

D gene: NA
clone size: NA
V gene: TRBV2
J gene: TRBJ1-4
CDR3 protein: CASSLPGGEKLFF
CDR3 DNA: TGTGCCAGCAGCCTCCCCGGGGGTGAAAAACTGTTTTTT

D gene: NA
clone size: NA
V gene: TRBV6-5
J gene: TRBJ2-5
CDR3 protein: CASSYSRTIQGETQYF
CDR3 DNA: TGTGCCAGCAGTTACTCAAGGACAATCCAGGGAGAGACCCAGTACTTC

D gene: NA
clone size: once
V gene: TRBV3-1/TRBV3-2
J gene: TRBJ2-5
CDR3 protein: CASSQEGHLKETQYF
CDR3 DNA: TGTGCCAGCAGCCAAGAGGGACACCTTAAAGAGACCCAGTACTTC

D gene: NA
clone size: NA
V gene: TRBV6-1
J gene: TRBJ2-2
CDR3 protein: CASSEGGFGELFF
CDR3 DNA: TGTGCCAGCAGTGAAGGGGGCTTCGGGGAGCTGTTTTTT

D gene: NA
clone size: few
V gene: TRBV19
J gene: TRBJ2-1
CDR3 protein: CASSMGTGNSYNEQFF
CDR3 DNA: TGTGCCAGTAGTATGGGCACAGGGAACTCCTACAATGAGCAGTTCTTC

D gene: NA
clone size: NA
V gene: TRBV2
J gene: TRBJ1-2
CDR3 protein: CASSPQDSLVRGYTF
CDR3 DNA: TGTGCCAGCAGTCCCCAGGACAGCCTTGTGAGGGGCTACACCTTC

D gene: TRBD2
clone size: NA
V gene: TRBV2
J gene: TRBJ2-1
CDR3 protein: CASRGVTSGRDNEQFF
CDR3 DNA: TGTGCCAGCAGGGGGGTGACTAGCGGGAGAGACAATGAGCAGTTCTTC

D gene: NA
clone size: NA
V gene: TRBV28
J gene: TRBJ1-1
CDR3 protein: CASSLLIDTPREAFF
CDR3 DNA: TGTGCCAGCAGTTTATTGATTGACACCCCACGAGAGGCTTTCTTT

D gene: NA
clone size: NA
V gene: TRBV18
J gene: TRBJ1-1
CDR3 protein: CASSPQVNTEAFF
CDR3 DNA: TGTGCCAGCTCACCCCAGGTCAACACTGAAGCTTTCTTT

D gene: NA
clone size: NA
V gene: TRBV27
J gene: TRBJ2-2
CDR3 protein: CASSHFGELFF
CDR3 DNA: TGTGCCAGCAGTCATTTCGGGGAGCTGTTTTTT

D gene: NA
clone size: NA
V gene: TRBV6-5
J gene: TRBJ1-5
CDR3 protein: CASSQGSSQPQHF
CDR3 DNA: TGTGCCAGCAGTCAGGGGAGTAGTCAGCCCCAGCATTTT

D gene: NA
clone size: NA
V gene: TRBV3-1/TRBV3-2
J gene: TRBJ1-2
CDR3 protein: CASSQLPGGVDGYTF
CDR3 DNA: TGTGCCAGCAGCCAACTCCCGGGAGGGGTCGATGGCTACACCTTC

D gene: TRBD1
clone size: NA
V gene: TRBV15
J gene: TRBJ1-1
CDR3 protein: CATSRESVLGQVSTEAFF
CDR3 DNA: TGTGCCACCAGCAGAGAGTCCGTCCTGGGACAGGTCTCGACTGAAGCTTTCTTT

D gene: TRBD1
clone size: NA
V gene: TRBV5-1
J gene: TRBJ1-1
CDR3 protein: CASSVGTANTEAFF
CDR3 DNA: TGCGCCAGCAGCGTCGGGACAGCGAACACTGAAGCTTTCTTT

D gene: NA
clone size: NA
V gene: TRBV11-2
J gene: TRBJ1-1
CDR3 protein: CASSLVGGRPSAFF
CDR3 DNA: TGTGCCAGCAGCTTAGTCGGGGGACGCCCGTCAGCTTTCTTT

D gene: NA
clone size: NA
V gene: TRBV27
J gene: TRBJ2-3
CDR3 protein: CASSLQALSTDTQYF
CDR3 DNA: TGTGCCAGCAGTTTACAGGCCCTTAGCACAGATACGCAGTATTTT

D gene: TRBD2
clone size: NA
V gene: TRBV7-9
J gene: TRBJ2-1
CDR3 protein: CASSLGEGPRNEQFF
CDR3 DNA: TGTGCCAGCAGCTTAGGGGAGGGGCCGAGGAATGAGCAGTTCTTC

D gene: NA
clone size: NA
V gene: TRBV18
J gene: TRBJ1-1
CDR3 protein: CASSPLELGDTEAFF
CDR3 DNA: TGTGCCAGCTCACCACTGGAACTCGGGGACACTGAAGCTTTCTTT

D gene: TRBD2
clone size: few
V gene: TRBV10-3
J gene: TRBJ2-7
CDR3 protein: CAISDGTRDEQYF
CDR3 DNA: TGTGCCATCAGTGACGGGACTAGGGACGAGCAGTACTTC

D gene: NA
clone size: NA
V gene: TRBV5-4
J gene: TRBJ1-4
CDR3 protein: CASSLGGGELFF
CDR3 DNA: TGTGCCAGCAGCCTCGGGGGGGGAGAACTGTTTTTT

D gene: NA
clone size: NA
V gene: TRBV29-1
J gene: TRBJ2-3
CDR3 protein: CSVEFSSTDTQYF
CDR3 DNA: TGCAGCGTTGAATTTAGTAGCACAGATACGCAGTATTTT

D gene: TRBD2
clone size: NA
V gene: TRBV19
J gene: TRBJ2-7
CDR3 protein: CASSIASGTYEQYF
CDR3 DNA: TGTGCCAGTAGTATTGCTAGCGGGACCTACGAGCAGTACTTC

D gene: NA
clone size: few
V gene: TRBV6-5
J gene: TRBJ2-2
CDR3 protein: CASRVSGHSSGELFF
CDR3 DNA: TGTGCCAGCAGAGTATCGGGACACTCCTCCGGGGAGCTGTTTTTT

D gene: NA
clone size: NA
V gene: TRBV4-1
J gene: TRBJ1-5
CDR3 protein: CASSQEYAGMNQPQHF
CDR3 DNA: TGCGCCAGCAGCCAGGAATATGCGGGAATGAATCAGCCCCAGCATTTT

D gene: NA
clone size: NA
V gene: TRBV28
J gene: TRBJ1-1
CDR3 protein: CASSFPMNTEAFF
CDR3 DNA: TGTGCCAGCAGTTTTCCCATGAACACTGAAGCTTTCTTT

D gene: NA
clone size: NA
V gene: TRBV12-3/TRBV12-4
J gene: TRBJ2-5
CDR3 protein: CASSFLETQYF
CDR3 DNA: TGTGCCAGCAGTTTTCTCGAGACCCAGTACTTC

D gene: NA
clone size: NA
V gene: TRBV28
J gene: TRBJ1-6
CDR3 protein: CASSPIEQGSDSPLHF
CDR3 DNA: TGTGCCAGCAGTCCAATCGAACAGGGAAGCGATTCACCCCTCCACTTT

D gene: NA
clone size: NA
V gene: TRBV19
J gene: TRBJ2-1
CDR3 protein: CASSPLPRGLAESNEQFF
CDR3 DNA: TGTGCCAGTAGCCCCCTTCCCAGGGGTCTAGCGGAGAGCAATGAGCAGTTCTTC

D gene: TRBD1
clone size: NA
V gene: TRBV10-3
J gene: TRBJ1-2
CDR3 protein: CAISEAGGYGYTF
CDR3 DNA: TGTGCCATCAGTGAGGCAGGGGGTTATGGCTACACCTTC

D gene: TRBD2
clone size: NA
V gene: TRBV9
J gene: TRBJ2-1
CDR3 protein: CASSAGLALREFF
CDR3 DNA: TGTGCCAGCAGCGCAGGACTAGCGCTGAGGGAGTTCTTC

D gene: TRBD2
clone size: NA
V gene: TRBV7-9
J gene: TRBJ2-2
CDR3 protein: CASSYSTAREAGPGELFF
CDR3 DNA: TGTGCCAGCAGCTACTCTACCGCGCGGGAGGCCGGACCCGGGGAGCTGTTTTTT

D gene: TRBD1
clone size: NA
V gene: TRBV7-2
J gene: TRBJ1-4
CDR3 protein: CASSLSRDRIGDEKLFF
CDR3 DNA: TGTGCCAGCAGCTTGTCCCGGGACAGGATAGGGGATGAAAAACTGTTTTTT

D gene: TRBD2
clone size: NA
V gene: TRBV28
J gene: TRBJ2-7
CDR3 protein: CASSLGTSGNPTTYEQYF
CDR3 DNA: TGTGCCAGCAGTTTAGGGACTAGCGGGAACCCAACTACCTACGAGCAGTACTTC

D gene: NA
clone size: NA
V gene: TRBV28
J gene: TRBJ1-1
CDR3 protein: CASSPDIPNTEAFF
CDR3 DNA: TGTGCCAGCAGTCCGGACATACCGAACACTGAAGCTTTCTTT